These 20 T cell receptor beta chains were all obtained from the same sample, sequenced in a study of patients and donors after allogeneic stem cell transplantation. From the RT-PCR reads, TCRdb called clonotypes with MiXCR, one entry per CDR3 protein. The sample consists of around 70,000 distinct CDR3 sequences, less than 30% of them appearing once. The sample consisted of blood, either unsorted or a sorted T cell fraction (not recorded which). The receptors were gathered from a human donor who was either an allogeneic HSCT recipient or a stem cell or donor lymphocyte infusion donor (not recorded which). It is not recorded whose cells these are; they may come from a transplant donor.

The chain employs TRBV12-3 or TRBV12-4 and TRBJ1-6; tentatively, D is TRBD1 (6 bases). There are 13 residues in the CDR3. Between the trimmed V and J ends, which lost 4 bases and 13 bases, there was a span of 14 bases. The CDR3 spells CASSYGTQFPLHF. The CDR3, as DNA: TGTGCCAGCAGTTACGGGACACAGTTCCCCCTCCACTTT.

The chain couples TRBV6-2 or TRBV6-3 to TRBJ2-7, with 7 bases lining up with TRBD1. With 6 bases clipped from V and 1 base from J, the junction kept 9 bases outside the gene matches. The CDR3 covers 15 residues. Per the germline V gene, CDR1 is MNHEY and CDR2 is SVGEGT. CDR3 DNA: TGTGCCAGCAGCCCATTCAGGGACAGTTCCTACGAGCAGTACTTC. It codes for CASSPFRDSSYEQYF.

This clonotype was counted between two and nine times. CDR3 sequence: CASSPRTVSYNEQFF. CDR3 bases: TGTGCCAGCAGCCCCCGGACAGTCTCCTACAATGAGCAGTTCTTC. This chain uses TRBV11-2 with TRBJ2-1; D might be TRBD1 (6 bases). Per the germline V gene, CDR1 is SGHAT and CDR2 is FQNNGV. The CDR3 spans 15 residues. The V end lost 5 bases, the J end lost 0 bases, and 11 bases lay between the germline ends.

The chain joins TRBV5-8 to TRBJ2-7; D unresolved. Germline V gene lookup returns CDR1 SGHTS and CDR2 YDEGEE. Trimming took 0 bases from V and 4 from J, leaving 8 bases between them. CDR3 length: 13 residues. CDR3 in DNA: TGTGCCAGCAGCTTGGGCCCCGATTACGAGCAGTACTTC. Protein: CASSLGPDYEQYF. Combining the CDR3 with reference TRBV5-8 and TRBJ2-7 gives the whole variable domain EAGVTQSPTHLIKTRGQQATLRCSPISGHTSVYWYQQALGLGLQFLLWYDEGEERNRGNFPPRFSGRQFPNYSSELNVNALELEDSALYLCASSLGPDYEQYFGPGTRLTVT.

The rearrangement joins TRBV28 to TRBJ2-3; TRBD2 matches 11 bases. Per the germline V gene, CDR1 is MDHEN and CDR2 is SYDVKM. This CDR3 comprises 19 residues. With V trimmed by 2 bases and J by 3 bases, 13 bases remained unmatched. CDR3 amino acids: CASSLRPLSGRGGTDTQYF. The CDR3 nucleotides read TGTGCCAGCAGTTTACGACCCCTTAGCGGGAGGGGGGGGACAGATACGCAGTATTTT.

The genes are TRBV6-6 and TRBJ1-2; unclear D gene. Germline V gives CDR1 MNHNY, CDR2 SVGAGI (reference sequence). This CDR3 region has 14 residues. With 2 bases removed from V and 2 bases from J, the gap between germline ends came to 9 bases. The CDR3 DNA reads TGTGCCAGCAGTTACAGCACAGAAAACTATGGCTACACCTTC. Residues: CASSYSTENYGYTF.

This clonotype was observed at least ten times. The V call is TRBV12-3 or TRBV12-4, the J call TRBJ1-2; a weak D match, TRBD1 (5 bases). V dropped 6 bases and J dropped 7 bases, with 15 bases sitting between them. CDR3 size: 13 residues. CDR3 region: CASSLTRVFGYTF. The CDR3 bases are TGTGCCAGCAGCTTAACCAGGGTGTTTGGCTACACCTTC.

Sample share makes this clonotype medium-sized. This chain joins TRBV6-5 and TRBJ2-5; D may correspond to TRBD1 or TRBD2 (5 bases each). From germline, CDR1 is MNHEY and CDR2 SVGAGI. This CDR3 comprises 16 residues. Trimming removed 2 bases at V and 5 bases at J, with 18 bases between. CDR3 sequence: CASSYGTSIRRETQYF. The CDR3 nucleotides are TGTGCCAGCAGTTACGGGACCTCAATCCGTCGTGAGACCCAGTACTTC.

The V call is TRBV19, the J call TRBJ1-2, with D perhaps TRBD1 (6 bases). Trimming took 5 bases from V and 5 from J, leaving 18 bases between them. The germline CDR1 and CDR2 sequences are LNHDA and SQIVND (reference sequence). The CDR3 covers 15 residues. CDR3 protein: CASSLTGRGRYGYTF. DNA of the CDR3: TGTGCCAGTAGTCTGACGGGCAGGGGAAGGTATGGCTACACCTTC.

The chain carries TRBV2 and TRBJ1-1; D gene unclear. Trimming took off 7 bases at V and 1 base at J, with 13 bases between the two ends. This CDR3 contains 14 residues. Germline CDR1 SNHLY, CDR2 FYNNEI. The CDR3 region is CASTTVDPNTEAFF. The CDR3 DNA is TGTGCCAGCACCACGGTGGACCCGAACACTGAAGCTTTCTTT.

This clonotype was observed a few times. The V and J genes are TRBV7-8 and TRBJ1-1; TRBD1 matches at 10 bases. Trimming took 4 bases from V and 2 from J; bases not matched to a gene: 16. Germline V gives CDR1 SGHVS, CDR2 FQNEAQ. The CDR3 is 19 amino acids. Here the CDR3 DNA reads TGTGCCAGCAGCTCGCCTTACTTCCGGGACAGGGGAGAAAACACTGAAGCTTTCTTT. This translates into CASSSPYFRDRGENTEAFF. The variable domain in full, completed from reference TRBV7-8 and TRBJ1-1, reads GAGVSQSPRYKVAKRGQDVALRCDPISGHVSLFWYQQALGQGPEFLTYFQNEAQLDKSGLPSDRFFAERPEGSVSTLKIQRTQQEDSAVYLCASSSPYFRDRGENTEAFFGQGTRLTVV.

This clonotype was seen more than once but under ten times. The chain couples TRBV27 to TRBJ1-1, with no clear D. The CDR3 runs 14 residues. Per germline, CDR1 MNHEY and CDR2 SMNVEV (reference sequence). Trimming pared 3 bases from V and 6 bases from J, leaving 14 bases between. CDR3 coding DNA: TGTGCCAGCAGTTTCAGTATCCGTCTGGCTGAAGCTTTCTTT. Its translation: CASSFSIRLAEAFF.

At least ten counts were recorded for this clonotype. V usage is TRBV7-2 and J usage is TRBJ1-4, with D hard to call. V lost 3 bases and J lost 0, with 8 bases in between. This CDR3 is built from 15 residues. CDR1 is SGHTA, CDR2 FQGNSA, per germline. CDR3 nucleotides: TGTGCCAGCAGCTTGATACCGGCAACTAATGAAAAACTGTTTTTT. Translated, it gives CASSLIPATNEKLFF.

The rearrangement uses TRBV2 and TRBJ1-5; D possibly corresponds to TRBD1 (5 bases). The CDR3 is 16 amino acids. Trimming pared 1 base from V and 2 bases from J, leaving 12 bases between. The germline V gene has CDR1 SNHLY and CDR2 FYNNEI. In DNA, the CDR3 is TGTGCCAGCAGTGAAGAAGGGGCTTACGGCAATCAGCCCCAGCATTTT. Translating gives CASSEEGAYGNQPQHF.

This clonotype was detected a few times. The rearrangement links TRBV27 to TRBJ2-7, with D maybe TRBD1 (5 bases). The CDR3 contains 14 residues. V lost 4 bases to trimming and J lost 2 bases, with 12 bases between them. Germline CDR1 reads MNHEY; CDR2 reads SMNVEV (reference sequence). CDR3 coding DNA: TGTGCCAGCAGTTCCGTCAGGGTCCCCTACGAGCAGTACTTC. This codes for CASSSVRVPYEQYF.

This clonotype was observed a few times. This rearrangement joins TRBV12-3 or TRBV12-4 to TRBJ2-7; D may be TRBD1 (6 bases). The CDR3 is made up of 13 amino acids. Trimming shortened V by 3 bases and J by 7 bases, and 13 bases separated the two germline ends. As DNA, the CDR3 is TGTGCCAGCAGTTTTCTGGGGGCGAGGGAGCAGTACTTC. This sequence encodes CASSFLGAREQYF.

This chain joins TRBV5-1 and TRBJ2-7; the D gene is possibly TRBD2 (6 bases). V dropped 0 bases and J dropped 0 bases, with 13 bases sitting between them. CDR3 length: 16 amino acids. Germline CDR1 and CDR2: SGHRS and YFSETQ. The CDR3 loop reads CASSLGDGDFSYEQYF. CDR3 bases: TGCGCCAGCAGCTTGGGGGATGGGGACTTCTCCTACGAGCAGTACTTC.

The V and J genes are TRBV10-3 and TRBJ2-1; 9 bases are shared with TRBD2. Germline values: CDR1 ENHRY, CDR2 SYGVKD. The CDR3 sequence is 13 residues long. V gave up 6 bases and J gave up 5 bases; unmatched junction bases: 2. CDR3 coding DNA: TGTGCCATCAGCTCTAGCGGGAACAATGAGCAGTTCTTC. It is translated as CAISSSGNNEQFF.

The chain employs TRBV12-3 or TRBV12-4 and TRBJ1-2, with 7 bases that match TRBD1. The V gene end was trimmed by 5 bases and the J gene end by 3 bases; junction bases not matched to a gene: 3. The CDR3 sequence is 13 residues long. The CDR3 coding sequence is TGTGCCAGCAGTCCAGGGGGTCACTATGGCTACACCTTC. Residues: CASSPGGHYGYTF.

The chain carries TRBV12-3 or TRBV12-4 and TRBJ2-5, with a possible D match to TRBD2 (5 bases). The CDR3 length is 13 residues. V was cut by 6 bases and J by 1 base, with 9 bases left in between. The CDR3, as DNA: TGTGCCAGCAGGCGCGGGCGCCAAGAGACCCAGTACTTC. Translating it yields CASRRGRQETQYF.